A selection of T cell receptor beta chains follows, all from one sample in a study of cytomegalovirus exposure and HLA in healthy donors. The protocol was immunoSEQ multiplex PCR, while the TCRdb copy is restricted to in-frame clones and leaves out a portion. The sample contains 150,000 to 250,000 clones, around 83% of which appear only once. Source material: PBMCs. The receptor set was obtained from a woman in her 50s in good health and CMV-seropositive. CDR3s include the opening cysteine and the closing phenylalanine or tryptophan. A D gene is named only where the DNA matches it firmly. A clone size is listed for some rows: how often the clone was seen (once, few, many), or a class if it is expanded.

size: -; D: -; V: TRBV6-5; J: TRBJ2-7; CDR3: CASSDIYEQYF; DNA: TGTGCCAGCAGTGACATCTACGAGCAGTACTTC
size: -; D: TRBD1; V: TRBV6-4; J: TRBJ2-2; CDR3: CASSDSSDRATGELFF; DNA: TGTGCCAGCAGTGACTCTTCGGACAGGGCCACCGGGGAGCTGTTTTTT
size: -; D: -; V: TRBV19; J: TRBJ2-1; CDR3: CASSTKRTGIDEQFF; DNA: TGTGCCAGTAGTACGAAAAGGACCGGGATCGATGAGCAGTTCTTC
size: -; D: TRBD1; V: TRBV28; J: TRBJ2-4; CDR3: CASSAQGARGNIQYF; DNA: TGTGCCAGCAGTGCACAGGGGGCTAGGGGGAACATTCAGTACTTC
size: -; D: -; V: TRBV13; J: TRBJ2-7; CDR3: CASSLIDEGAYEQYF; DNA: TGTGCCAGCAGCCTAATTGATGAGGGGGCCTACGAGCAGTACTTC
size: -; D: TRBD1; V: TRBV5-6; J: TRBJ2-2; CDR3: CASSLGLGQVGITGELFF; DNA: TGTGCCAGCAGCTTGGGGCTGGGACAGGTGGGAATCACCGGGGAGCTGTTTTTT
size: -; D: -; V: TRBV11-2; J: TRBJ1-1; CDR3: CASRRVGGNTEAFF; DNA: TGTGCCAGCAGGAGGGTGGGCGGAAACACTGAAGCTTTCTTT
size: -; D: -; V: TRBV19; J: TRBJ2-7; CDR3: CASSLQGEGVYEQYF; DNA: TGTGCCAGTAGCCTTCAGGGAGAGGGGGTCTACGAGCAGTACTTC
size: -; D: -; V: TRBV5-1; J: TRBJ2-3; CDR3: CASSLFGTDTQYF; DNA: TGCGCCAGCAGCTTGTTCGGTACAGATACGCAGTATTTT
size: once; D: -; V: TRBV29-1; J: TRBJ1-1; CDR3: CSVQGNGEAFF; DNA: TGCAGCGTGCAGGGGAACGGTGAAGCTTTCTTT
size: -; D: TRBD2; V: TRBV7-2; J: TRBJ2-5; CDR3: CASGTYSGEETQYF; DNA: TGTGCCAGCGGGACCTATAGCGGGGAAGAGACCCAGTACTTC
size: few; D: TRBD1; V: TRBV7-9; J: TRBJ2-2; CDR3: CASSSTGWDTGELFF; DNA: TGTGCCAGCAGCTCGACAGGGTGGGACACCGGGGAGCTGTTTTTT
size: -; D: TRBD2; V: TRBV6-1; J: TRBJ2-1; CDR3: CASSEAGTSGYNEQFF; DNA: TGTGCCAGCAGTGAAGCCGGGACTAGCGGCTACAATGAGCAGTTCTTC
size: -; D: TRBD1; V: TRBV25-1; J: TRBJ2-3; CDR3: CASTRTGGGTDTQYF; DNA: TGTGCCAGCACCCGGACAGGGGGAGGCACAGATACGCAGTATTTT
size: -; D: -; V: TRBV29-1; J: TRBJ2-2; CDR3: CSALIGELFF; DNA: TGCAGCGCCCTTATCGGGGAGCTGTTTTTT
size: once; D: -; V: TRBV5-8; J: TRBJ1-6; CDR3: CASSPWAEPLHF; DNA: TGTGCCAGCAGCCCCTGGGCAGAACCCCTCCACTTT
size: -; D: -; V: TRBV11-2; J: TRBJ2-7; CDR3: CASSLRRLKSYEQYF; DNA: TGTGCCAGCAGCTTAAGGAGACTCAAGTCCTACGAGCAGTACTTC
size: few; D: TRBD2; V: TRBV7-2; J: TRBJ2-2; CDR3: CASSLLLGTSGELFF; DNA: TGTGCCAGCAGCCTCCTACTAGGGACTAGCGGGGAGCTGTTTTTT
size: few; D: -; V: TRBV7-2; J: TRBJ2-7; CDR3: CASSLRPAAYEQYF; DNA: TGTGCCAGCAGCCTTAGACCGGCGGCCTACGAGCAGTACTTC
size: -; D: TRBD1; V: TRBV9; J: TRBJ2-5; CDR3: CASSARDRGFQETQYF; DNA: TGTGCCAGCAGCGCCCGGGACAGGGGCTTCCAAGAGACCCAGTACTTC
size: -; D: -; V: TRBV4-1; J: TRBJ2-7; CDR3: CASSSSPDSNYEQYF; DNA: TGCGCCAGCAGCTCTAGCCCGGACAGCAACTACGAGCAGTACTTC
size: -; D: -; V: TRBV10-1; J: TRBJ1-1; CDR3: CASRTGNTEAFF; DNA: TGCGCCAGCAGGACAGGGAACACTGAAGCTTTCTTT
size: -; D: -; V: TRBV9; J: TRBJ2-1; CDR3: CASSAGRESYNEQFF; DNA: TGTGCCAGCAGCGCTGGAAGGGAGTCCTACAATGAGCAGTTCTTC